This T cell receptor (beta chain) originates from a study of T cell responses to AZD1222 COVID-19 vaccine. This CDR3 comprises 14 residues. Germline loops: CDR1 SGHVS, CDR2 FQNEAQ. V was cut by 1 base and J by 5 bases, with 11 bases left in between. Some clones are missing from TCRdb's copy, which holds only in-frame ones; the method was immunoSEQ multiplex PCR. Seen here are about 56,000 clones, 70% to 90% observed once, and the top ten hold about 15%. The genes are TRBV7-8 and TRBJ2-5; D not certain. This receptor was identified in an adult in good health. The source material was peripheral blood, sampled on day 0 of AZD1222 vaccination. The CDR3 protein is CASSLDQAVETQYF. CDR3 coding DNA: TGTGCCAGCAGCTTAGACCAGGCGGTGGAGACCCAGTACTTC.